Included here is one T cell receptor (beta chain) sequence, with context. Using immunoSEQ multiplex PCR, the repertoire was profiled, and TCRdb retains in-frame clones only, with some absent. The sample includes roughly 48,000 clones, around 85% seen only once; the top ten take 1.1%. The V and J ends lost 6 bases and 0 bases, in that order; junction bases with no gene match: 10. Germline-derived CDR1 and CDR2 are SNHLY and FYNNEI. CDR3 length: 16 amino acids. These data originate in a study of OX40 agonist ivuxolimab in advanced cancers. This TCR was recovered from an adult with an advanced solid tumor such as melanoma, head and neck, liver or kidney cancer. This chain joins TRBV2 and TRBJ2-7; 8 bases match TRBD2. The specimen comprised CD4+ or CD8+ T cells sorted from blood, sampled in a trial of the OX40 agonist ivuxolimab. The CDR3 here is CASRTGGLPFSYEQYF. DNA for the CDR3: TGTGCCAGCAGGACGGGAGGGCTGCCTTTCTCCTACGAGCAGTACTTC.